The following is a T cell receptor beta chain sequence with its context. Its antigen is not identified. This specimen belongs to a study of T cells in localized non-small cell lung cancer. Study-wide results and limits: T cell clonality was highest in uninvolved adjacent lung, above tumor.

CDR1 is SNHLY, CDR2 FYNNEI, per germline. The CDR3 has 15 residues. Trimming shortened V by 5 bases and J by 1 base, and 14 bases separated the two germline ends. TCRdb's table, derived via immunoSEQ multiplex PCR, lists solely in-frame clones and lacks some. The sample holds approximately 31,000 clones, 65% to 90% seen once. The chain carries TRBV2 and TRBJ2-5, with a possible D match to TRBD2 (5 bases). This TCR came from a male donor at least 60 years old with stage III lung adenocarcinoma. Sequencing was performed on peripheral blood, taken before any cancer treatment. The CDR3, as DNA: TGTGCCAGCAGTCCACTAGGGAAAAGCCAAGAGACCCAGTACTTC. Amino acid sequence: CASSPLGKSQETQYF. Full variable domain (remainder filled in from reference TRBV2 and TRBJ2-5): EPEVTQTPSHQVTQMGQEVILRCVPISNHLYFYWYRQILGQKVEFLVSFYNNEISEKSEIFDDQFSVERPDGSNFTLKIRSTKLEDSAMYFCASSPLGKSQETQYFGPGTRLLVL.